A selection of T cell receptor beta chains follows, all from one sample in a study of blood T cell repertoires in COVID-19. TCRdb's copy holds only in-frame clones and misses some; the assay was immunoSEQ multiplex PCR. The data contain 200,000 to 250,000 clones, approximately 84% of them seen just once; the ten biggest clones take up about 2.9%. Sequencing was done on a sample of peripheral blood. These receptor sequences come from a woman aged 25 to 39 who had recovered from COVID-19. Both conserved end residues are part of each CDR3. A D gene is named only where the DNA matches it firmly. Clone sizes are given selectively: once, few, many, or a class where the clone is expanded.

.,TRBD1,TRBJ2-7,TRBV6-5,TGTGCCAGCACTCAGGGGGCAGGGTCGGGGGAGCAGTACTTC,CASTQGAGSGEQYF
.,.,TRBJ2-7,TRBV9,TGTGCCAGCAGCGTAGGGGCAACGCCCCAGGCCTACGAGCAGTACTTC,CASSVGATPQAYEQYF
once,TRBD2,TRBJ2-7,TRBV19,TGTGCCAGTAGTATGGCGGGGGTTTGGGAGCAGTACTTC,CASSMAGVWEQYF
.,.,TRBJ2-7,TRBV7-9,TGTGCCAGCAGCCCCACCCCCGAGTACGAGCAGTACTTC,CASSPTPEYEQYF
.,.,TRBJ1-5,TRBV19,TGTGCCAGTAGTATAGATTTAAGTTGGGACACAGGTAGCAATCAGCCCCAGCATTTT,CASSIDLSWDTGSNQPQHF
.,.,TRBJ2-5,TRBV7-9,TGTGCCAGCAGCCACCGGGGGACCCAGTACTTC,CASSHRGTQYF
.,TRBD1,TRBJ1-2,TRBV15,TGTGCCACCAGCAGGGAGGACAGGGCTTACAGTGGCTACACCTTC,CATSREDRAYSGYTF
.,.,TRBJ1-2,TRBV3-1/TRBV3-2,TGTGCCAGCAGCCGAAATCCGGGGGGCTACACCTTC,CASSRNPGGYTF
once,.,TRBJ2-2,TRBV2,TGTGCCAGCAGTGTTACTAGCTCCGGGGAGCTGTTTTTT,CASSVTSSGELFF
.,.,TRBJ2-7,TRBV9,TGTGCCAGCAGTTCCCTCGGGGGATCCTACGAGCAGTACTTC,CASSSLGGSYEQYF
.,.,TRBJ2-1,TRBV5-4,TGTGCCAGCAGCTTACAGGCCTACAATGAGCAGTTCTTC,CASSLQAYNEQFF
.,TRBD2,TRBJ2-1,TRBV5-1,TGCGCCAGCAGCTCGGTAGCGGGGGGGCAGAATGAGCAGTTCTTC,CASSSVAGGQNEQFF
.,.,TRBJ2-2,TRBV19,TGTGCCAGTAGTCGGTATGGGCAGGGGAACACCGGGGAGCTGTTTTTT,CASSRYGQGNTGELFF
.,TRBD2,TRBJ2-1,TRBV4-2,TGTGCCAGCAGTATCGGGACTAGCGGCTACAATGAGCAGTTCTTC,CASSIGTSGYNEQFF
few,.,TRBJ1-2,TRBV14,TGTGCCAGCACCCTAGGACTAACTGGGGGCTACACCTTC,CASTLGLTGGYTF
.,.,TRBJ2-7,TRBV28,TGTGCCAGCACCCGGACGGGAGCCTACGAGCAGTACTTC,CASTRTGAYEQYF
.,TRBD1,TRBJ1-3,TRBV5-1,TGCGCCAGCAGCTCGACAGGGGTACCTTTTGGTGGAAACACCATATATTTT,CASSSTGVPFGGNTIYF
once,TRBD2,TRBJ2-5,TRBV9,TGTGCCAGCAGCTCGAACTTAGCGGGGGGCACCCAAGAGACCCAGTACTTC,CASSSNLAGGTQETQYF
.,.,TRBJ1-5,TRBV23-1,TGCGCCAGCAGTCAATCTCCAGGGGATCGCAATCAGCCCCAGCATTTT,CASSQSPGDRNQPQHF
.,.,TRBJ1-2,TRBV18,TGTGCCAGCTCACCGCGGGGGCAGGGCACAAACGGCGATGGCTACACCTTC,CASSPRGQGTNGDGYTF
once,TRBD1,TRBJ2-3,TRBV3-1/TRBV3-2,TGTGCCAGCACTACCGGGACAGTATTCACAGATACGCAGTATTTT,CASTTGTVFTDTQYF
.,TRBD2,TRBJ2-3,TRBV7-3,TGTGCCAGCAGCTTAGTCGGGTTAGCGGGGGGTACAGATACGCAGTATTTT,CASSLVGLAGGTDTQYF
.,TRBD1,TRBJ1-3,TRBV7-9,TGTGCCAGCAGCCCCGACAGGGACAGGGGGCTTGATCAGGGAAACACCATATATTTT,CASSPDRDRGLDQGNTIYF
once,.,TRBJ1-1,TRBV29-1,TGCAGCGTTTCCGCGGAAGGGGCCCGTGGAGCTTTCTTT,CSVSAEGARGAFF
.,.,TRBJ2-2,TRBV20-1,TGCAGTGCTAGTGACCAACGGGGCACCGGGGAGCTGTTTTTT,CSASDQRGTGELFF
.,.,TRBJ1-4,TRBV9,TGTGCCAGCAGCCCATCGACAGCAACTAATGAAAAACTGTTTTTT,CASSPSTATNEKLFF
.,.,TRBJ1-1,TRBV10-1,TGCGCCAGCAGTGAGGGGGGGAGAACTGAAGCTTTCTTT,CASSEGGRTEAFF
.,.,TRBJ1-1,TRBV7-6,TGTGCCAGCAGCTTAGTTAGCTACGGAATGAACACTGAAGCTTTCTTT,CASSLVSYGMNTEAFF
once,TRBD1,TRBJ1-2,TRBV29-1,TGCAGCGTCGACGGGACAGGGGAGACAGTTGGCTACACCTTC,CSVDGTGETVGYTF
.,TRBD1,TRBJ1-4,TRBV7-9,TGTGCCAGCAGCTCATGGGGTCAGGGGGATGAAAAACTGTTTTTT,CASSSWGQGDEKLFF
once,TRBD2,TRBJ2-1,TRBV4-1,TGCGCCAGCAGCCAGATACCCCAAACTAGCGGGGGTGAGCAGTTCTTC,CASSQIPQTSGGEQFF
.,TRBD1,TRBJ1-1,TRBV5-4,TGTGCCAGCAGCTTGGCCGGGACAGGGTCTGAAGCTTTCTTT,CASSLAGTGSEAFF
.,TRBD1,TRBJ1-1,TRBV3-1/TRBV3-2,TGTGCCAGCAGCCAAGATTCTCTGTGGGTACAGGGGGCGTACACTGAAGCTTTCTTT,CASSQDSLWVQGAYTEAFF
.,.,TRBJ2-7,TRBV21-1,TGTGCCAGCAGCAAAGAGGGGGGGGACAGGGTTGGCCACGAGCAGTACTTC,CASSKEGGDRVGHEQYF
.,.,TRBJ1-4,TRBV5-6,TGTGCCAGCAGCTGGCGCCGGGGAGGGGCGACTAATGAAAAACTGTTTTTT,CASSWRRGGATNEKLFF
.,TRBD2,TRBJ2-3,TRBV5-5,TGTGCCTCCAGCTTCGGGGTAGCGGGGGGAACAGATACGCAGTATTTT,CASSFGVAGGTDTQYF
few,.,TRBJ1-1,TRBV7-9,TGTGCCAGCAGCCGAACAGGGATTAGCACTGAAGCTTTCTTT,CASSRTGISTEAFF
.,TRBD1,TRBJ1-1,TRBV6-5,TGTGCCAGCAAGAAGGGGGCGACAGCTTTCTTT,CASKKGATAFF
.,TRBD2,TRBJ2-5,TRBV4-2,TGTGCCAGCAGCCTCACGACTAGCGGGGGGGGAATGTACCAAGAGACCCAGTACTTC,CASSLTTSGGGMYQETQYF
.,.,TRBJ1-5,TRBV10-3,TGTGCCATCAGTAGAGAGGACGCGGGTCAGCCCCAGCATTTT,CAISREDAGQPQHF
.,.,TRBJ1-3,TRBV10-3,TGTGCCATCAGTGAGTCTTTCACAGCCTCTGGAAACACCATATATTTT,CAISESFTASGNTIYF
.,.,TRBJ2-3,TRBV7-9,TGTGCCAGCAGCCCCGTAGATTCTGATACGCAGTATTTT,CASSPVDSDTQYF
.,.,TRBJ2-1,TRBV2,TGTGCCAGCAGGGTCCCTCACAGGGCCCCTAGAGATGAGCAGTTCTTC,CASRVPHRAPRDEQFF
.,TRBD1,TRBJ2-2,TRBV2,TGTGCCAGCAGTGAGGGGGACAGCAACACCGGGGAGCTGTTTTTT,CASSEGDSNTGELFF